This T cell receptor beta chain was captured by sequencing in a study of T cells in Graves' hyperthyroidism and ophthalmopathy. Amplification of TCR beta CDR3 regions was performed using RNA transcripts as template. The study used the HTBI primer set for a first-round RT-PCR of the TCR CDR3. TCRdb redid the calling of the multiplex PCR reads with MiXCR, one entry per CDR3 protein. Here the sample spans fewer than 900,000 distinct CDR3 sequences, about a sixth being singletons. The CDR3 runs 11 residues. Looked up from germline, CDR1 is SQVTM and CDR2 is ANQGSEA. Between the trimmed V and J ends, which lost 6 bases and 6 bases, there was a span of 11 bases. This clonotype was recorded a few times.

The chain links TRBV29-1 to TRBJ1-2; no clear D gene. The sequenced material came from blood. The source is a man between 18 and 35 years old with Graves' hyperthyroidism. CDR3 residues: CSVESTHGYTF. The CDR3 nucleotides read TGCAGCGTCGAATCCACCCATGGCTACACCTTC.